The 15 T cell receptor beta chains below were found in one sample sequenced in a study of blood T cell repertoires in COVID-19. The method was immunoSEQ multiplex PCR; TCRdb's version includes in-frame clones alone and lacks a portion of them. The sample includes about 100,000 clones, about 80% of them seen just once. Sample: peripheral blood. Receptors originate from a man in his 70s with active or convalescent COVID-19.

In its sample, this clone was seen a few times. This chain uses TRBV5-8 with TRBJ2-2, with D tentatively TRBD2 (6 bases). Germline CDR1 is SGHTS and CDR2 is YDEGEE. The CDR3 length is 16 residues. Trimming left V 3 bases short and J 2 bases short, with 14 bases between. This chain's CDR3 is CASSSWGVRNTGELFF. The CDR3, as DNA: TGTGCCAGCAGCTCCTGGGGGGTGAGAAACACCGGGGAGCTGTTTTTT.

Details on this clone: This sample also contains other DNA sequences that code for the same CDR3. This chain uses TRBV5-1 with TRBJ2-3; D perhaps matches TRBD2 (5 bases). This CDR3 region has 15 residues. V dropped 0 bases and J dropped 1 base, with 9 bases sitting between them. CDR1 is SGHRS, CDR2 YFSETQ, per germline. This CDR3 is CASSLAGSGTDTQYF. The CDR3 DNA reads as TGCGCCAGCAGCTTGGCTGGGAGTGGCACAGATACGCAGTATTTT.

The rearrangement uses TRBV3-1 (or the pseudogene TRBV3-2) and TRBJ2-7, with 9 nucleotides matching TRBD1. The V segment lost 4 bases and the J segment 3 bases; nucleotides outside the gene matches: 7. Per the germline V gene, CDR1 is LGHDT and CDR2 is YNNKEL (reference sequence). CDR3 size: 15 residues. The CDR3 spells CASSLQGARLYEQYF. The CDR3 nucleotides are TGTGCCAGCAGCCTACAGGGGGCACGACTCTACGAGCAGTACTTC.

The chain carries TRBV5-6 and TRBJ1-2; the D gene is possibly TRBD1 (5 bases). Germline V lookup: CDR1 SGHDT, CDR2 YYEEEE. Trimming stripped 2 bases from V and 4 bases from J, with 12 bases between. There are 14 residues in the CDR3. The CDR3 DNA reads TGTGCCAGCAGCTTTCAGGGATTCCGCTATGGCTACACCTTC. It specifies CASSFQGFRYGYTF.

The chain uses TRBV7-2 and TRBJ2-7, with 15 bases lining up with TRBD2. The CDR3 has 16 residues. Germline CDR1 SGHTA, CDR2 FQGNSA. J was trimmed by 3 bases and V by 7 bases; bases with no gene match: 7. The CDR3 is CASTWGTSGRFYEQYF. CDR3 coding DNA: TGTGCCAGCACATGGGGGACTAGCGGGAGGTTCTACGAGCAGTACTTC.

Comment on this clone: Possible read error: a much larger clone is one base away. This chain links TRBV6-2 or TRBV6-3 with TRBJ2-7; D call uncertain. Trimming removed 6 bases from V and 5 bases from J, with 8 bases in between. CDR1 MNHEY and CDR2 SVGEGT come from the germline V gene. The CDR3 spans 11 residues. CDR3 sequence reads: CASSHGHEQYF. In DNA, the CDR3 is TGTGCCAGCAGCCACGGTCACGAGCAGTACTTC.

This clone was observed a single time. CDR3 sequence reads: CASSATTGLRNEQYF. CDR3 sequence (DNA): TGTGCCAGCAGCGCGACGACTGGTTTACGAAACGAGCAGTACTTC. The chain is built from TRBV9 and TRBJ2-7; D gene unclear. V lost 3 bases to trimming and J lost 5 bases, with 18 bases between them. The CDR3 length is 15 residues. Per the germline V gene, CDR1 is SGDLS and CDR2 is YYNGEE.

The J gene is TRBJ2-1, the V gene TRBV3-1 (or the pseudogene TRBV3-2), with TRBD2 matching 12 bases. Germline assignment: CDR1 LGHDT and CDR2 YNNKEL (reference sequence). The CDR3 sequence is 16 residues long. Germline trimming cut 0 bases from V and 9 bases from J; bases unmatched to any gene: 6. CDR3 residues: CASSQDRSSGRGEQFF. The CDR3 DNA sequence: TGTGCCAGCAGCCAAGATAGGTCTAGCGGGAGGGGTGAGCAGTTCTTC.

The chain uses TRBV7-3 and TRBJ2-2; 8 nucleotides match TRBD1. After removal of 4 bases from V and 3 bases from J, the junction contained 1 base not matched to a gene. Looked up from germline, CDR1 is SGHTA and CDR2 is FQGTGA. The CDR3 length is 14 residues. The CDR3 reads CASSSGGYTGELFF. CDR3 nucleotides: TGTGCCAGCAGCTCAGGGGGCTACACCGGGGAGCTGTTTTTT.

Turning to this clone: The same CDR3 is also encoded by other DNA sequences in this sample. V is TRBV11-2 and J is TRBJ2-7; D is undetermined. Trimming took off 4 bases at V and 4 bases at J, with 5 bases between the two ends. This CDR3 is built from 11 residues. CDR1 and CDR2 from the germline V gene are SGHAT and FQNNGV. This CDR3 is CASSSTYEQYF. The CDR3 nucleotides are TGTGCCAGCAGCTCCACTTACGAGCAGTACTTC.

In its sample, this clone was seen once. The chain has TRBV7-8 and TRBJ1-4, with D hard to call. The CDR3 is 15 residues long. Per germline, CDR1 SGHVS and CDR2 FQNEAQ. Trimming pared 0 bases from V and 3 bases from J, leaving 8 bases between. The CDR3 region has the DNA TGTGCCAGCAGCTTAGCGAGAGGGTCTAATGAAAAACTGTTTTTT. This translates into CASSLARGSNEKLFF.

V is TRBV3-1 (or the pseudogene TRBV3-2) and J is TRBJ1-4; D uncertain. The CDR3 has 11 amino acids. The V and J ends lost 8 bases and 4 bases respectively, with 5 bases between them. CDR1 is LGHDT, CDR2 YNNKEL, per germline (reference sequence). The CDR3 spells CASCDNEKLFF. CDR3 in DNA: TGTGCCAGCTGCGATAATGAAAAACTGTTTTTT.

The rearrangement uses TRBV18 and TRBJ1-1, with TRBD1 matching over 7 bases. V gave up 3 bases and J gave up 9 bases; unmatched junction bases: 4. The CDR3 loop spans 12 amino acids. Germline V lookup: CDR1 KGHSH, CDR2 LQKENI. The CDR3 spells CASSPGDRKAFF. CDR3 in DNA: TGTGCCAGCTCACCTGGGGACAGAAAAGCTTTCTTT.

V gene TRBV28 combines with J gene TRBJ2-7, with 10 nucleotides matching TRBD1. With V trimmed by 5 bases and J by 5 bases, 12 bases remained unmatched. Germline assignment: CDR1 MDHEN and CDR2 SYDVKM. This CDR3 region has 16 residues. The CDR3 sequence: CASSRPSGTGENEQYF. Written as DNA, the CDR3 is TGTGCCAGCAGTCGCCCCTCCGGGACAGGGGAGAACGAGCAGTACTTC.

This chain joins TRBV6-5 and TRBJ2-1; 9 bases align to TRBD1. Unmatched junction bases numbered 7, after V lost 0 bases and J lost 7 bases. The CDR3 sequence is 16 residues long. Germline V gene sequence: CDR1 MNHEY, CDR2 SVGAGI. CDR3 nucleotide sequence: TGTGCCAGCAGTTACTCGACAGGGGGGGCTTGGAATGAGCAGTTCTTC. Encoded protein: CASSYSTGGAWNEQFF.